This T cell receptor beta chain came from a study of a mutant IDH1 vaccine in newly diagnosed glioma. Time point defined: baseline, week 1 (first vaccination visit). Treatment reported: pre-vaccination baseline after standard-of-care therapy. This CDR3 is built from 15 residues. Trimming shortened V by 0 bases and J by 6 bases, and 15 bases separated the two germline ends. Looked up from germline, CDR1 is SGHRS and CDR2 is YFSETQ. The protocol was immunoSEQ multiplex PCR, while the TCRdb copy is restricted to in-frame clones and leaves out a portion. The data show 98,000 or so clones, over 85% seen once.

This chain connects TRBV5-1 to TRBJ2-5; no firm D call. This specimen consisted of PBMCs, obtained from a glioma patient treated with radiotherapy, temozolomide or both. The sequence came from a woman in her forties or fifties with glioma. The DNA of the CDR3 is TGCGCCAGCAGCTTGGCCCCGGACGGCGGAAAGACCCAGTACTTC. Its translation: CASSLAPDGGKTQYF.